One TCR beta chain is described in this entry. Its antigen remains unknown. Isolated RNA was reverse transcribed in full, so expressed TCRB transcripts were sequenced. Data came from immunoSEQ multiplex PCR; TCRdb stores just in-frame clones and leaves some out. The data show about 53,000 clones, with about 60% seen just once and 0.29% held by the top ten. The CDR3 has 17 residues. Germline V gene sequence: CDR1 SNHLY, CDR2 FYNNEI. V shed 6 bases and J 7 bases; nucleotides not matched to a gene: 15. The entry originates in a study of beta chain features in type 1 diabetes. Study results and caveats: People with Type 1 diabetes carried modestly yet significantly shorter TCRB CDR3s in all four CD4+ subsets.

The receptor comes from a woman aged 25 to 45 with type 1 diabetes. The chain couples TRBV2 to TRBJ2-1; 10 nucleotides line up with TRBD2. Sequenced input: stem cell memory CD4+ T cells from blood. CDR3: CASSLTLTSGILNEQFF. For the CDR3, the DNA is TGTGCCAGCAGCCTTACCCTTACTAGCGGGATACTAAATGAGCAGTTCTTC.